Listed below are T cell receptor beta chains from one sample, sequenced in a study of cytomegalovirus exposure and HLA in healthy donors. Profiled with immunoSEQ multiplex PCR; TCRdb holds only in-frame clones, not every one. The sample contains 110,000 to 150,000 clones, 68% of which appear only once. Sequenced sample: PBMCs. The receptors derive from a man aged 55 to 70 in good health and CMV-seronegative. Both conserved end residues are part of each CDR3. D genes are given only for firm matches. Size tells how often a clone was seen (once, few, many) or the class of an expanded clone, and some rows leave it out.

TRBJ2-1,NA,TRBV13,NA,TGTGCCAGCAGCTGGGGCCGGCCTAGCGAGAGCTCCTACAATGAGCAGTTCTTC,CASSWGRPSESSYNEQFF
TRBJ2-3,NA,TRBV30,NA,TGTGCCTGGAGCGGAGAGGGAGCCCCAGATACGCAGTATTTT,CAWSGEGAPDTQYF
TRBJ2-3,TRBD2,TRBV29-1,NA,TGCAGCGTTGAAGATCGGGGGTATAACGCGGGAGCTACAGATACGCAGTATTTT,CSVEDRGYNAGATDTQYF
TRBJ2-5,TRBD2,TRBV5-4,once,TGTGCCAGCAGCTTGGCGGGGACTAGGGCCACCCAGTACTTC,CASSLAGTRATQYF
TRBJ1-1,NA,TRBV11-1,once,TGTGCCAGCAGCTTCGTGAACACTGAAGCTTTCTTT,CASSFVNTEAFF
TRBJ1-6,NA,TRBV11-2,NA,TGTGCCAGCAGGTTAGGTGGCTCACCCCTCCACTTT,CASRLGGSPLHF
TRBJ2-3,TRBD2,TRBV28,NA,TGTGCCAGCAGTTTATTTTGGGGACTAGCGGGAGATGCAGATACGCAGTATTTT,CASSLFWGLAGDADTQYF
TRBJ2-3,TRBD2,TRBV13,NA,TGTGCCAGCTGCAGGACTAGCGGGAGCGGGACAGATACGCAGTATTTT,CASCRTSGSGTDTQYF
TRBJ2-7,TRBD2,TRBV6-1,NA,TGTGCCAGCAGTGAAGGGGCGGGAGGGGTATACGAGCAGTACTTC,CASSEGAGGVYEQYF
TRBJ2-3,TRBD2,TRBV28,NA,TGTGCCAGCAGTCGACTAGCGGGAGGTACAGATACGCAGTATTTT,CASSRLAGGTDTQYF
TRBJ2-7,TRBD2,TRBV6-1,NA,TGTGCCAGCAGTGAGGGACTAGCGGCGATAAGCTCCTACGAGCAGTACTTC,CASSEGLAAISSYEQYF
TRBJ1-5,NA,TRBV28,NA,TGTGCCAGCAGCCCAGCCGGGACTGAGGGCAATCAGCCCCAGCATTTT,CASSPAGTEGNQPQHF
TRBJ2-1,TRBD2,TRBV6-5,NA,TGTGCCAGCAGTTACGAAGCGGGAGTGGTCAATGAGCAGTTCTTC,CASSYEAGVVNEQFF
TRBJ1-1,NA,TRBV5-6,NA,TGTGCCAGCAGCTCCCTTAGGTCAGGGACTGTTACGAACACTGAAGCTTTCTTT,CASSSLRSGTVTNTEAFF
TRBJ1-4,NA,TRBV2,NA,TGTGCCAGCAGTGGACGGGGGGGCGAAAAACTGTTTTTT,CASSGRGGEKLFF
TRBJ2-7,NA,TRBV6-1,NA,TGTGCCAGCAGTGAACTAGCCGGACTGGGCGAGCAGTACTTC,CASSELAGLGEQYF
TRBJ2-1,TRBD2,TRBV5-6,NA,TGTGCCAGCTCCGGGACTAGCGACTACAATGAGCAGTTCTTC,CASSGTSDYNEQFF
TRBJ2-7,NA,TRBV7-2,NA,TGTGCCAGCAGCTTGACAGGGGAGGGACTACGCGAGCAGTACTTC,CASSLTGEGLREQYF
TRBJ2-1,TRBD2,TRBV19,NA,TGTGCCAGTAGTATGGGGGGAGGGCCTAATGAGCAGTTCTTC,CASSMGGGPNEQFF
TRBJ1-4,TRBD1,TRBV5-1,once,TGCGCCAGCAGCAACGGACAGGTTAATGAAAAACTGTTTTTT,CASSNGQVNEKLFF
TRBJ1-1,TRBD1,TRBV6-1,NA,TGTGCCAGCAGTGGAACAGGGGGGAACACTGAAGCTTTCTTT,CASSGTGGNTEAFF
TRBJ1-1,NA,TRBV19,once,TGTGCCAGTCTCGTTGGGGGGGCGAACACTGAAGCTTTCTTT,CASLVGGANTEAFF
TRBJ1-3,NA,TRBV5-1,NA,TGCGCCAGCAGCCCGGACAGCTCTGGAAACACCATATATTTT,CASSPDSSGNTIYF